The present entry profiles one TCR beta chain with its context. No antigen is known for it. The CDR3 spans 14 residues. The germline gives CDR1 SGHRS, CDR2 YFSETQ. J lost 3 bases, V lost 1 base, and 1 base had no gene match. The data are from a study of cytomegalovirus exposure and HLA in healthy donors. Whole-study findings and limits: Productive status was seen about 90% or about 30% of the time for most TCR beta V segments in an earlier analysis. There were some V segments, including TRBV6-2 and TRBV6-3, excluded as indistinguishable.

Vbeta (60) and Jbeta (13) primers were used in the PCR. Method: immunoSEQ multiplex PCR; TCRdb's copy keeps in-frame clones and lacks some. Found here are around 70,000 clones, about 75% of them singletons; the top ten hold 9.5% to 15%. The specimen sequenced was PBMCs. The chain carries TRBV5-1 and TRBJ2-5, with 9 bases fitting TRBD2. This sequence was found in a man between 65 and 85 years old in good health and CMV-seronegative. CDR3 bases: TGCGCCAGCAGCTTGCCTAGCGGGGAAGAGACCCAGTACTTC. Translation gives CASSLPSGEETQYF. Looking up the rest from reference TRBV5-1 and TRBJ2-5 gives the full variable domain: KAGVTQTPRYLIKTRGQQVTLSCSPISGHRSVSWYQQTPGQGLQFLFEYFSETQRNKGNFPGRFSGRQFSNSRSEMNVSTLELGDSALYLCASSLPSGEETQYFGPGTRLLVL.